A single sample is the source of the 18 T cell receptor beta chains below, sequenced in a study of blood T cell repertoires in COVID-19. Clones were sequenced by immunoSEQ multiplex PCR, and TCRdb holds only the in-frame ones, with some missing. The sample records about 110,000 clones, 70% to 80% being singletons. Sequencing input: peripheral blood. The origin of the receptors is a man older than 75 with COVID-19, enrolled during active disease.

The rearrangement joins TRBV5-1 to TRBJ2-7; 11 bases fit TRBD2. With V trimmed by 6 bases and J by 9 bases, 8 bases remained unmatched. The CDR3 covers 13 residues. Germline-derived CDR1 and CDR2 are SGHRS and YFSETQ. The CDR3 reads CASTGLAERWQYF. The CDR3, as DNA: TGCGCCAGCACGGGACTAGCGGAGAGATGGCAGTACTTC. Filled out from reference TRBV5-1 and TRBJ2-7, the complete variable domain reads KAGVTQTPRYLIKTRGQQVTLSCSPISGHRSVSWYQQTPGQGLQFLFEYFSETQRNKGNFPGRFSGRQFSNSRSEMNVSTLELGDSALYLCASTGLAERWQYFGPGTRLTVT.

CDR3 in amino acids: CASSEVLAGEEEQYF. The CDR3 DNA is TGTGCCAGCAGTGAAGTGCTAGCGGGGGAGGAGGAGCAGTACTTC. The chain employs TRBV6-1 and TRBJ2-7, with 10 bases matching TRBD2. V trimming: 1 base; J trimming: 7 bases; junction bases outside the gene matches: 7. The CDR3 contains 15 residues. CDR1 and CDR2 (germline): MNHNS, SASEGT.

This chain links TRBV28 with TRBJ1-5; maybe TRBD1 (5 bases). The germline gives CDR1 MDHEN, CDR2 SYDVKM. The CDR3 contains 16 residues. V shed 3 bases and J shed 5 bases, with 17 bases lying between them. The CDR3 spells CASSLRDWGPHQPQHF. CDR3 nucleotides: TGTGCCAGCAGTTTGCGGGATTGGGGACCCCATCAGCCCCAGCATTTT.

CDR3 in amino acids: CSVVGTSISDTQYF. The DNA of the CDR3 is TGCAGCGTTGTCGGGACTAGCATTTCAGATACGCAGTATTTT. The chain is built from TRBV29-1 and TRBJ2-3; 9 bases agree with TRBD2. The germline V gene encodes CDR1 SQVTM and CDR2 ANQGSEA. CDR3 size: 14 residues. V shed 4 bases, J shed 4 bases, and the junction held 6 bases outside the gene matches.

The chain is built from TRBV6-5 and TRBJ2-3; 7 nucleotides line up with TRBD2. Germline values: CDR1 MNHEY, CDR2 SVGAGI. This CDR3 spans 15 amino acids. V lost 1 base, J lost 4 bases, and 5 bases stayed unmatched. The CDR3 bases are TGTGCCAGCAGTTACTTTGCGGGAGCATCAGATACGCAGTATTTT. This gives the protein CASSYFAGASDTQYF.

The rearrangement joins TRBV5-1 to TRBJ2-3; 11 bases agree with TRBD2. The germline CDR1 and CDR2 sequences are SGHRS and YFSETQ. This CDR3 comprises 16 residues. Trimming removed 0 bases from V and 2 bases from J; junction bases left unmatched: 2. The CDR3 protein is CASSLGLAGNTDTQYF. Written as DNA, the CDR3 is TGCGCCAGCAGCTTGGGACTAGCGGGAAACACAGATACGCAGTATTTT.

The chain combines TRBV20-1 with TRBJ1-4; D gene uncertain. Between the trimmed V and J ends, which lost 3 bases and 2 bases, there was a span of 16 bases. Germline V gene data show CDR1 as DFQATT and CDR2 as SNEGSKA (reference sequence). The CDR3 consists of 16 residues. The DNA of the CDR3 is TGCAGTGCTAGTGAGTTTAAAGGGAGCACTAATGAAAAACTGTTTTTT. This encodes CSASEFKGSTNEKLFF.

The V and J genes are TRBV7-2 and TRBJ1-3; D is ambiguous. CDR1 and CDR2 from the germline V gene are SGHTA and FQGNSA. V lost 3 bases and J lost 4, with 10 bases in between. The CDR3 is 14 residues long. CDR3 DNA sequence: TGTGCCAGCAGCTTTCTCCGGGGAGGAAACACCATATATTTT. The encoded protein is CASSFLRGGNTIYF.

The chain links TRBV7-9 to TRBJ1-4; 12 nucleotides match TRBD1. This CDR3 comprises 17 residues. The V and J ends lost 4 bases and 3 bases, in that order; junction bases with no gene match: 6. Germline lookup yields CDR1 SEHNR and CDR2 FQNEAQ (reference sequence). The CDR3 nucleotides read TGTGCCAGCAGCTGGGACAGGGGGCAGGTATCTAATGAAAAACTGTTTTTT. This sequence encodes CASSWDRGQVSNEKLFF.

This chain connects TRBV7-2 to TRBJ2-3, with D maybe TRBD2 (5 bases). CDR3 size: 13 residues. CDR1 SGHTA and CDR2 FQGNSA come from the germline V gene. V was clipped by 3 bases and J by 2 bases, with 6 bases between them. CDR3 sequence reads: CASSFGNTDTQYF. The CDR3 DNA is TGTGCCAGCAGCTTCGGGAACACAGATACGCAGTATTTT.

V and J are TRBV12-3 or TRBV12-4 and TRBJ1-4, with unresolved D. V shed 5 bases and J shed 0 bases, with 4 bases lying between them. The CDR3 is made up of 13 amino acids. DNA for the CDR3: TGTGCCAGCAGTCCTCCAACTAATGAAAAACTGTTTTTT. It yields the protein CASSPPTNEKLFF.

The table lists this clone with a count of one. DNA for the CDR3: TGTGCCAGCAGCCGAGGGACTAGCGGGACTACTACCTCCTACGAGCAGTACTTC. Its translation is CASSRGTSGTTTSYEQYF. The rearrangement joins TRBV4-2 to TRBJ2-7; the match to TRBD2 covers 13 bases. The length of the CDR3 is 18 residues. V dropped 4 bases and J dropped 0; count of bases not matched to a gene: 9. Germline CDR1 LGHNA, CDR2 YNFKEQ.

This sequence joins TRBV11-2 and TRBJ2-5; 7 bases are shared with TRBD1. The CDR3 is made up of 17 amino acids. Trimming at V came to 0 bases and at J to 4 bases, leaving 11 bases not matched to a gene. CDR1 is SGHAT and CDR2 is FQNNGV in the germline V gene. CDR3: CASSLDIVRGRRETQYF. The CDR3 bases are TGTGCCAGCAGCTTAGACATTGTGAGGGGGCGCCGAGAGACCCAGTACTTC. The full variable domain, with the rest looked up from reference TRBV11-2 and TRBJ2-5, is EAGVAQSPRYKIIEKRQSVAFWCNPISGHATLYWYQQILGQGPKLLIQFQNNGVVDDSQLPKDRFSAERLKGVDSTLKIQPAKLEDSAVYLCASSLDIVRGRRETQYFGPGTRLLVL.

This chain links TRBV5-6 with TRBJ1-6, with D possibly TRBD1 on 6 matching bases. V was clipped by 4 bases and J by 3 bases, with 23 bases between them. CDR1 SGHDT and CDR2 YYEEEE come from the germline V gene. This CDR3 has 19 amino acids. As DNA, the CDR3 is TGTGCCAGCAGCCCCGGGGTGGGTACAGGGAGTAACTATAATTCACCCCTCCACTTT. Residues: CASSPGVGTGSNYNSPLHF.

The chain has TRBV7-2 and TRBJ1-5; D is perhaps TRBD1 (6 bases). Germline assignment: CDR1 SGHTA and CDR2 FQGNSA. Trimming pared 2 bases from V and 2 bases from J, leaving 10 bases between. The CDR3 has 15 amino acids. CDR3 sequence (DNA): TGTGCCAGCAGCTTATACAGGGAAGGCAATCAGCCCCAGCATTTT. Translated: CASSLYREGNQPQHF.

The table lists this clone with a count of one. CDR3 loop: CASSSGSTEAFF. The DNA for the CDR3 is TGTGCCAGCAGTTCGGGTAGCACTGAAGCTTTCTTT. The gene calls are TRBV27 and TRBJ1-1; D is uncertain. Germline V lookup: CDR1 MNHEY, CDR2 SMNVEV (reference sequence). This CDR3 has 12 amino acids. Trimming removed 4 bases from V and 4 bases from J, with 7 bases in between.

CDR3 protein: CASSISGGDNTEAFF. In DNA form, the CDR3 reads TGTGCCAGTAGTATATCAGGGGGTGATAACACTGAAGCTTTCTTT. The chain recombines TRBV19 with TRBJ1-1; 7 bases are shared with TRBD1. J lost 2 bases, V lost 2 bases, and 5 bases had no gene match. CDR3 length: 15 amino acids. Germline lookup yields CDR1 LNHDA and CDR2 SQIVND (reference sequence).

The rearrangement uses TRBV4-1 and TRBJ2-7, with 8 bases fitting TRBD1. Germline loops: CDR1 MGHRA, CDR2 YSYEKL. The CDR3 consists of 14 residues. After removal of 6 bases from V and 2 bases from J, the junction contained 6 bases not matched to a gene. As DNA, the CDR3 is TGCGCCAGCAGTCAAAGGACAGGGCCCTACGAGCAGTACTTC. It specifies CASSQRTGPYEQYF.